This TCR beta chain derives from a study of pediatric ulcerative colitis. Study-level findings and limits: Blood-derived T cells may be present in rectal pinch biopsies.

TCRdb's copy holds only in-frame clones and misses some; the assay was immunoSEQ multiplex PCR. The table shows tens of thousands of clones, with about four fifths occurring only once. The V and J ends lost 9 bases and 0 bases respectively, with 12 bases between them. CDR3 length equals 14 residues. Per the germline V gene, CDR1 is MDHEN and CDR2 is SYDVKM. Rectal tissue came from one to two pinch biopsies taken at colonoscopy. Remarks on this clone: The antigen remains undetermined.

The receptor was derived from a girl between 10 and 17 years old with moderate ulcerative colitis. Sequences were obtained from gut tissue. V and J are TRBV28 and TRBJ1-5; D not certain. CDR3 coding DNA: TGTGCCAGTGGCCTGAGCATTAGCAATCAGCCCCAGCATTTT. It translates to CASGLSISNQPQHF.